These 23 T cell receptor beta chains came from one sample sequenced in a study of T cells in Graves' hyperthyroidism and ophthalmopathy. Using RNA transcripts as the source, TCR beta CDR3 regions were amplified. Primed by the HTBI set, a first-round RT-PCR was run on the TCR CDR3. TCRdb re-called the multiplex PCR reads through MiXCR, storing one row per CDR3 protein. The sample lists hundreds of thousands of distinct CDR3 sequences; approximately 17% were seen once. Sequencing input: blood. These TCRs come from a woman aged 55 to 70 with Graves' ophthalmopathy.

This clonotype was seen at least ten times. This chain joins TRBV3-1 and TRBJ1-1; D uncertain. V was shortened by 4 bases and J by 10 bases, with 19 bases between the two germline ends. The V gene's germline CDR1 is LGHDT and CDR2 YNNKEL (reference sequence). The CDR3 has 14 amino acids. The CDR3 is CASSPRDSPGVAFF. In DNA, the CDR3 is TGTGCCAGCAGCCCCCGCGACTCTCCCGGGGTAGCTTTCTTT. Complete variable domain (other parts from reference TRBV3-1 and TRBJ1-1): DTAVSQTPKYLVTQMGNDKSIKCEQNLGHDTMYWYKQDSKKFLKIMFSYNNKELIINETVPNRFSPKSPDKAHLNLHINSLELGDSAVYFCASSPRDSPGVAFFGQGTRLTVV.

This clonotype appeared many times. The V gene is TRBV3-1, the J gene TRBJ2-7, with 7 bases aligning to TRBD1. The CDR3 contains 14 residues. Germline trimming cut 4 bases from V and 2 bases from J; bases unmatched to any gene: 5. The V gene's germline CDR1 is LGHDT and CDR2 YNNKEL (reference sequence). The CDR3 reads CASSLDRVAYEQYF. CDR3 nucleotide sequence: TGTGCCAGCAGCCTAGACAGGGTGGCCTACGAGCAGTACTTC.

This clonotype was seen repeatedly, ten times or more. The rearrangement links TRBV24-1 to TRBJ2-7; D tentatively fits TRBD1 or TRBD2 (5 bases each). The CDR3 totals 14 residues. Trimming took 4 bases from V and 6 from J, leaving 15 bases between them. The V gene's germline CDR1 is KGHDR and CDR2 SFDVKD. As DNA, the CDR3 is TGTGCCACCAGTGACTCGGGACCTGAGGGCGAGCAGTACTTC. Translating gives CATSDSGPEGEQYF.

This clonotype was detected many times. CDR3 DNA sequence: TGCAGTGCTAGGGTGAACACTGAAGCTTTCTTT. This codes for CSARVNTEAFF. The chain has TRBV20-1 and TRBJ1-1, with no clear D. This CDR3 is 11 amino acids long. The germline V gene encodes CDR1 DFQATT and CDR2 SNEGSKA (reference sequence). Trimming stripped 3 bases from V and 0 bases from J, with 2 bases between.

This sequence joins TRBV12-5 and TRBJ2-5; D is ambiguous. V dropped 5 bases and J dropped 4 bases, with 14 bases sitting between them. This CDR3 has 14 residues. Looked up from germline, CDR1 is LGHNT and CDR2 is FRNRAP. In nucleotides, the CDR3 is TGTGCTAGTGGTCCCTCGGTAAGGATAGAGACCCAGTACTTC. Translated, it gives CASGPSVRIETQYF.

The chain joins TRBV5-1 to TRBJ2-4; 7 positions agree with TRBD1. The germline gives CDR1 SGHRS, CDR2 YFSETQ. Trimming cost V 0 bases and J 9 bases; bases outside gene matches: 3. This CDR3 comprises 13 residues. CDR3 DNA sequence: TGCGCCAGCAGCTTGGCGGGACAGAGCATTCAGTACTTC. This gives the protein CASSLAGQSIQYF. Full variable domain (remainder filled in from reference TRBV5-1 and TRBJ2-4): KAGVTQTPRYLIKTRGQQVTLSCSPISGHRSVSWYQQTPGQGLQFLFEYFSETQRNKGNFPGRFSGRQFSNSRSEMNVSTLELGDSALYLCASSLAGQSIQYFGAGTRLSVL.

V gene TRBV5-6 combines with J gene TRBJ2-2; 8 nucleotides match TRBD1. The CDR3 sequence is 16 residues long. CDR1 SGHDT and CDR2 YYEEEE come from the germline V gene. V shed 2 bases, J shed 3 bases, and the junction held 6 bases outside the gene matches. The CDR3 DNA follows: TGTGCCAGCAGCTTACCAGGGGGCGTTTACACCGGGGAGCTGTTTTTT. Protein: CASSLPGGVYTGELFF.

This clonotype has ten or more counts. The V call is TRBV20-1, the J call TRBJ2-7; TRBD1 matches at 7 bases. The CDR3 loop spans 17 amino acids. Trimming at V came to 2 bases and at J to 6 bases, leaving 19 bases not matched to a gene. The germline V gene encodes CDR1 DFQATT and CDR2 SNEGSKA (reference sequence). Here the CDR3 reads CSARPKDRAALLSEQYF. CDR3 sequence (DNA): TGCAGTGCTAGACCTAAAGACAGGGCTGCTCTCCTCTCCGAGCAGTACTTC.

This clonotype was observed at least ten times. The chain recombines TRBV6-1 with TRBJ1-2, with D possibly matching TRBD1 (5 bases). The CDR3 covers 16 residues. Germline assignment: CDR1 MNHNS and CDR2 SASEGT. V lost 3 bases to trimming and J lost 4 bases, with 18 bases between them. The CDR3 loop reads CASSEAGTGRFYGYTF. The DNA of the CDR3 is TGTGCCAGCAGTGAGGCGGGAACGGGACGGTTCTATGGCTACACCTTC.

This clonotype has a handful of counts. The chain employs TRBV19 and TRBJ2-7, with a weak D call TRBD2 (6 bases). In germline, CDR1 is LNHDA, CDR2 SQIVND (reference sequence). CDR3 length: 15 residues. The V and J ends lost 1 base and 2 bases respectively, with 12 bases between them. DNA of the CDR3: TGTGCCAGTAGTATAGGCTGGGACTCCACCTACGAGCAGTACTTC. It encodes CASSIGWDSTYEQYF.

At least ten counts were recorded for this clonotype. J is TRBJ1-2 and V is TRBV13, with 7 bases that match TRBD1. V was clipped by 6 bases and J by 7 bases; unmatched bases: 5. The CDR3 loop spans 12 amino acids. Germline CDR1 and CDR2: PRHDT and FYEKMQ (reference sequence). The CDR3 loop is CASRPTGFGYTF. In nucleotides, the CDR3 is TGTGCCAGCAGACCGACAGGGTTTGGCTACACCTTC.

The sample holds many counts of this clonotype. V gene TRBV7-2 combines with J gene TRBJ2-7; the D is unclear. This CDR3 comprises 14 residues. V was trimmed by 2 bases and J by 0 bases, leaving 8 bases between them. CDR1 SGHTA and CDR2 FQGNSA come from the germline V gene. The CDR3 DNA reads TGTGCCAGCAGCTTATCGTGGAGCTCCTACGAGCAGTACTTC. This sequence encodes CASSLSWSSYEQYF.

In its sample, this clonotype was seen many times. V and J are TRBV20-1 and TRBJ2-7; TRBD1 matches 10 bases. CDR3 length: 12 amino acids. Looked up from germline, CDR1 is DFQATT and CDR2 is SNEGSKA (reference sequence). The V and J ends lost 6 bases and 5 bases, in that order; junction bases with no gene match: 4. The CDR3 DNA sequence: TGCAGTGCCCGGGACAGGGGTCACGAGCAGTACTTC. This sequence encodes CSARDRGHEQYF.

The chain employs TRBV2 and TRBJ2-2, with D maybe TRBD2 (6 bases). CDR1 and CDR2 (germline): SNHLY, FYNNEI. V lost 7 bases and J lost 5, with 14 bases in between. The length of the CDR3 is 14 residues. CDR3 nucleotide sequence: TGTGCCAGCATGGCGGGGCGCCAGACCGGGGAGCTGTTTTTT. Its protein is CASMAGRQTGELFF.

In this sample, this clonotype turned up a few times. A read error is possible here, since a much larger clone lies one base away. The rearrangement joins TRBV18 to TRBJ2-1; no firm D call. This CDR3 contains 11 residues. The germline V gene encodes CDR1 KGHSH and CDR2 LQKENI. The CDR3 region is CASTPKGEQFF. The CDR3 coding sequence is TGTGCCAGCACACCTAAAGGCGAGCAGTTCTTC.

This clonotype was observed many times. The chain is built from TRBV27 and TRBJ1-5; no clear D gene. CDR3 length: 13 residues. V was shortened by 4 bases and J by 7 bases, with 11 bases between the two germline ends. CDR1 is MNHEY and CDR2 is SMNVEV in the germline V gene (reference sequence). The CDR3 nucleotides read TGTGCCAGCAGTTCCCGATCGTACCAGCCCCAGCATTTT. Translating it yields CASSSRSYQPQHF.

This clonotype was observed many times. This sequence joins TRBV6-1 and TRBJ2-3; D is undetermined. The CDR3 spans 12 residues. Germline V gene sequence: CDR1 MNHNS, CDR2 SASEGT. Between the trimmed V and J ends, which lost 4 bases and 6 bases, there was a span of 8 bases. Here the CDR3 DNA reads TGTGCCAGCAGTGTTCAGTTGGATACGCAGTATTTT. This sequence encodes CASSVQLDTQYF.

In this sample, this clonotype turned up a few times. This may be a read error, as it is one base from a much larger clone. This rearrangement joins TRBV20-1 to TRBJ2-4; 7 bases match TRBD2. The V gene's germline CDR1 is DFQATT and CDR2 SNEGSKA (reference sequence). The CDR3 is made up of 13 amino acids. V lost 0 bases, J lost 11 bases, and 7 bases stayed unmatched. The CDR3 here is CSARDRVAGVQYF. CDR3 nucleotide sequence: TGCAGTGCTAGAGATAGGGTAGCGGGCGTTCAGTACTTC.

This chain connects TRBV11-2 to TRBJ2-1, with D possibly being TRBD2 (6 bases). The germline V and J ends were trimmed by 5 bases and 11 bases, with 13 bases remaining between them. This CDR3 is 12 amino acids long. Germline CDR1 and CDR2: SGHAT and FQNNGV. In nucleotides, the CDR3 is TGTGCCAGCAGCCCGGCGGGAAATAAGCAGTTCTTC. Translation: CASSPAGNKQFF. The whole variable domain, remainder taken from reference TRBV11-2 and TRBJ2-1, is EAGVAQSPRYKIIEKRQSVAFWCNPISGHATLYWYQQILGQGPKLLIQFQNNGVVDDSQLPKDRFSAERLKGVDSTLKIQPAKLEDSAVYLCASSPAGNKQFFGPGTRLTVL.

This clonotype came up many times. The CDR3 nucleotides read TGTGCCAGCAGCTCTCCTAGGGGACTAGCGGGGGGCACTAGCACAGATACGCAGTATTTT. This encodes CASSSPRGLAGGTSTDTQYF. The chain recombines TRBV7-2 with TRBJ2-3; 15 bases are a match to TRBD2. V lost 4 bases to trimming and J lost 0 bases; unmatched junction nucleotides: 11. The CDR3 loop spans 20 amino acids. Per the germline V gene, CDR1 is SGHTA and CDR2 is FQGNSA.

Many counts were recorded for this clonotype. The gene calls are TRBV2 and TRBJ2-1, with TRBD2 identical over 12 bases. The germline gives CDR1 SNHLY, CDR2 FYNNEI. With V trimmed by 5 bases and J by 1 base, 3 bases remained unmatched. This CDR3 region has 16 residues. The CDR3 DNA reads TGTGCCAGCAGTCGGACTAGCGGGGTTTCCTACAATGAGCAGTTCTTC. This gives the protein CASSRTSGVSYNEQFF.

A few counts support this clonotype. J is TRBJ2-6 and V is TRBV7-6; D not certain. The CDR3 is 13 amino acids. V gave up 6 bases and J gave up 0 bases, with 3 bases separating them. CDR1 is SGHVS and CDR2 is FNYEAQ in the germline V gene. DNA of the CDR3: TGTGCCAGCAGGGCCTCTGGGGCCAACGTCCTGACTTTC. Translated: CASRASGANVLTF.

This clonotype was found many times. This chain joins TRBV5-1 and TRBJ2-1, with TRBD1 identical over 12 bases. Losses at the gene ends were 4 bases for V and 6 bases for J; bases not matched to a gene: 5. This CDR3 comprises 15 residues. Germline CDR1 is SGHRS and CDR2 is YFSETQ. The CDR3 is CASSDRDRGRNEQFF. As DNA, the CDR3 is TGCGCCAGCAGCGATCGGGACAGGGGGCGCAATGAGCAGTTCTTC.